The 20 T cell receptor beta chains listed next were all sequenced from one sample in a study of cytomegalovirus exposure and HLA in healthy donors. With 60 Vbeta and 13 Jbeta primers, the PCR was carried out. Here immunoSEQ multiplex PCR was the method, and the copy in TCRdb shows in-frame clones only, minus some. The sample contains about 190,000 clones, 80% to 85% of which appear only once. The specimen was PBMCs. These TCRs come from a woman between 35 and 50 years old in good health and CMV-seronegative.

This clone was seen once. The V and J genes are TRBV18 and TRBJ2-4; no definite D call. This CDR3 spans 12 amino acids. Trimming took off 1 base at V and 7 bases at J, with 5 bases between the two ends. Germline CDR1 and CDR2: KGHSH and LQKENI. CDR3 nucleotide sequence: TGTGCCAGCTCACCACGTCGGAACATTCAGTACTTC. This encodes CASSPRRNIQYF.

The chain recombines TRBV7-2 with TRBJ2-1; D is possibly TRBD1 (6 bases). V was cut by 4 bases and J by 16 bases, with 17 bases left in between. The CDR3 is 12 amino acids. Looked up from germline, CDR1 is SGHTA and CDR2 is FQGNSA. CDR3 amino acids: CASSYPTGPQFF. The CDR3 nucleotides read TGTGCCAGCAGCTACCCGACAGGTCCCCAATTCTTC.

As to this clone: One end of the junction varies from germline; a read error may be responsible. The rearrangement joins TRBV27 to TRBJ1-2; 7 bases are shared with TRBD1. Germline V lookup: CDR1 MNHEY, CDR2 SMNVEV (reference sequence). This CDR3 is built from 15 residues. Written as DNA, the CDR3 is TGTGTCAGCAAACTCGCGTGGCAGGGGGACTATGGCTACACCTTC. Translation: CVSKLAWQGDYGYTF.

The rearrangement uses TRBV18 and TRBJ1-1; D not resolved. Germline V lookup: CDR1 KGHSH, CDR2 LQKENI. The CDR3 covers 15 residues. V lost 3 bases and J lost 0, with 11 bases in between. CDR3 bases: TGTGCCAGCTCACCCTCGGAGGGAATGAACACTGAAGCTTTCTTT. Translating it yields CASSPSEGMNTEAFF.

The chain recombines TRBV5-1 with TRBJ2-3; 7 bases align to TRBD1. Unmatched junction bases numbered 6, after V lost 3 bases and J lost 2 bases. The CDR3 is 15 residues long. Germline V gene data show CDR1 as SGHRS and CDR2 as YFSETQ. CDR3 residues: CASSSVDRATDTQYF. In DNA, the CDR3 is TGCGCCAGCAGCTCCGTCGACAGGGCCACAGATACGCAGTATTTT.

V and J are TRBV5-1 and TRBJ2-1; TRBD2 aligns across 7 bases. The germline gives CDR1 SGHRS, CDR2 YFSETQ. The CDR3 contains 16 residues. V lost 4 bases, J lost 4 bases, and 11 bases stayed unmatched. In DNA form, the CDR3 reads TGCGCCAGCAGCCCTACTGAGCGGGGAAATTACAATGAGCAGTTCTTC. This translates into CASSPTERGNYNEQFF.

This chain joins TRBV2 and TRBJ2-4; perhaps TRBD1 as D (6 bases). V was trimmed by 2 bases and J by 7 bases, leaving 15 bases between them. Germline V lookup: CDR1 SNHLY, CDR2 FYNNEI. The length of the CDR3 is 15 residues. The CDR3 coding sequence is TGTGCCAGCAGTGAACAGGCAGTTAGGGGGAACATTCAGTACTTC. Protein: CASSEQAVRGNIQYF.

The CDR3 region is CASSIAASYTGELFF. CDR3 sequence (DNA): TGCGCCAGCAGTATTGCGGCTTCTTACACCGGGGAGCTGTTTTTT. The rearrangement links TRBV5-1 to TRBJ2-2, with D hard to call. V lost 5 bases and J lost 3, with 14 bases in between. The CDR3 totals 15 residues. Germline V gene sequence: CDR1 SGHRS, CDR2 YFSETQ. The variable domain in full, with the rest retrieved from reference TRBV5-1 and TRBJ2-2, is KAGVTQTPRYLIKTRGQQVTLSCSPISGHRSVSWYQQTPGQGLQFLFEYFSETQRNKGNFPGRFSGRQFSNSRSEMNVSTLELGDSALYLCASSIAASYTGELFFGEGSRLTVL.

The V call is TRBV5-8, the J call TRBJ2-7; the D is unclear. The ends were cut back, 0 bases at V and 3 bases at J, with 13 bases in the middle. The germline V gene has CDR1 SGHTS and CDR2 YDEGEE. The CDR3 loop spans 15 amino acids. In DNA, the CDR3 is TGTGCCAGCAGCTTGGAATGGCGGCTCGACTACGAGCAGTACTTC. As protein: CASSLEWRLDYEQYF.

The gene calls are TRBV7-9 and TRBJ1-2; 10 bases map to TRBD1. There are 14 residues in the CDR3. The J segment lost 6 bases and the V segment lost 4 bases, leaving 5 bases of the junction unmatched. Germline V gene lookup returns CDR1 SEHNR and CDR2 FQNEAQ (reference sequence). The CDR3 spells CASSSPGQGNGYTF. The CDR3 DNA is TGTGCCAGCAGCTCCCCGGGACAGGGGAATGGCTACACCTTC.

This rearrangement joins TRBV7-2 to TRBJ2-2; 8 nucleotides line up with TRBD2. The trim removed 5 bases at V and 5 bases at J, leaving 16 bases unmatched. The CDR3 has 18 amino acids. In germline, CDR1 is SGHTA, CDR2 FQGNSA. The CDR3 here is CASSPTSARGGETGELFF. CDR3 DNA: TGTGCCAGCAGCCCGACTAGCGCAAGGGGAGGAGAAACCGGGGAGCTGTTTTTT.

This clone came up once. This rearrangement joins TRBV28 to TRBJ1-1; TRBD1 might be the D (6 bases). Germline-derived CDR1 and CDR2 are MDHEN and SYDVKM. V was shortened by 5 bases and J by 0 bases, with 13 bases between the two germline ends. The CDR3 sequence is 15 residues long. The CDR3: CASSPPTGMNTEAFF. The DNA for the CDR3 is TGTGCCAGCAGTCCCCCAACAGGGATGAACACTGAAGCTTTCTTT. Filled out from reference TRBV28 and TRBJ1-1, the complete variable domain reads DVKVTQSSRYLVKRTGEKVFLECVQDMDHENMFWYRQDPGLGLRLIYFSYDVKMKEKGDIPEGYSVSREKKERFSLILESASTNQTSMYLCASSPPTGMNTEAFFGQGTRLTVV.

Details on this clone: A junction end diverges from the germline sequence, so it may reflect a read error. The chain combines TRBV19 with TRBJ2-7; 8 bases are a match to TRBD2. This CDR3 region has 11 residues. Germline CDR1 reads LNHDA; CDR2 reads SQIVND (reference sequence). CDR3 in amino acids: CASSEREKQYF. The DNA for the CDR3 is TGTGCCAGTAGTGAGCGGGAGAAGCAATACTTC.

The CDR3 nucleotides are TGTGCCAGCAGCGTAGCCTCGTCAGGTACTAACTATGGCTACACCTTC. This sequence encodes CASSVASSGTNYGYTF. The V call is TRBV9, the J call TRBJ1-2; no clear D gene. The CDR3 covers 16 residues. The germline V gene encodes CDR1 SGDLS and CDR2 YYNGEE. Trimming took 0 bases from V and 0 from J, leaving 12 bases between them.

This rearrangement joins TRBV29-1 to TRBJ2-1; no firm D call. From germline, CDR1 is SQVTM and CDR2 ANQGSEA. The CDR3 runs to 10 residues. V shed 4 bases and J shed 5 bases, with 3 bases lying between them. The CDR3 bases are TGCAGCGTTGCTGACAATGAGCAGTTCTTC. Amino acid sequence: CSVADNEQFF.

The chain combines TRBV5-1 with TRBJ2-3, with D possibly matching TRBD1 (5 bases). Trimming shortened V by 2 bases and J by 3 bases, and 19 bases separated the two germline ends. This CDR3 has 17 residues. Germline loops: CDR1 SGHRS, CDR2 YFSETQ. The CDR3 nucleotides are TGCGCCAGCAGCTTAAGAAGGGGTGGGTACGAGACAGATACGCAGTATTTT. Translation: CASSLRRGGYETDTQYF. Combining the CDR3 with reference TRBV5-1 and TRBJ2-3 gives the whole variable domain KAGVTQTPRYLIKTRGQQVTLSCSPISGHRSVSWYQQTPGQGLQFLFEYFSETQRNKGNFPGRFSGRQFSNSRSEMNVSTLELGDSALYLCASSLRRGGYETDTQYFGPGTRLTVL.

The gene calls are TRBV19 and TRBJ2-6; 7 bases agree with TRBD1. CDR3 length equals 19 residues. Trimming removed 1 base from V and 0 bases from J; junction bases left unmatched: 9. In germline, CDR1 is LNHDA, CDR2 SQIVND (reference sequence). Written as DNA, the CDR3 is TGTGCCAGTAGTATAGCCGAACAGGGGTGGTTCTCTGGGGCCAACGTCCTGACTTTC. Amino acid sequence: CASSIAEQGWFSGANVLTF. Drawing the rest from reference TRBV19 and TRBJ2-6, the complete variable domain is DGGITQSPKYLFRKEGQNVTLSCEQNLNHDAMYWYRQDPGQGLRLIYYSQIVNDFQKGDIAEGYSVSREKKESFPLTVTSAQKNPTAFYLCASSIAEQGWFSGANVLTFGAGSRLTVL.

This chain links TRBV7-3 with TRBJ2-1, with TRBD2 matching over 7 bases. CDR3 length: 15 amino acids. The V gene's germline CDR1 is SGHTA and CDR2 FQGTGA. V lost 1 base and J lost 5; bases outside the gene matches: 5. The CDR3 DNA is TGTGCCAGCAGCTTAATGACGGGAGGCGACAATGAGCAGTTCTTC. This codes for CASSLMTGGDNEQFF.

This chain joins TRBV7-2 and TRBJ2-3; TRBD2 might be the D (6 bases). V was shortened by 5 bases and J by 6 bases, with 18 bases between the two germline ends. The CDR3 spans 15 residues. Germline CDR1 reads SGHTA; CDR2 reads FQGNSA. CDR3 in amino acids: CASSRTTWKRDTQYF. CDR3 bases: TGTGCCAGCAGCCGGACTACTTGGAAGCGTGATACGCAGTATTTT.

The V call is TRBV19, the J call TRBJ2-2; 7 bases match TRBD1. The J segment lost 4 bases and the V segment lost 1 base, leaving 3 bases of the junction unmatched. The CDR3 sequence is 15 residues long. Germline V gene data show CDR1 as LNHDA and CDR2 as SQIVND (reference sequence). The chain's CDR3 is CASSIARTGTGELFF. In DNA, the CDR3 is TGTGCCAGTAGTATAGCGCGGACAGGCACCGGGGAGCTGTTTTTT.